This TCR beta chain was retrieved from a study of blood T cell repertoires in COVID-19. Background on the study: Both acute and convalescent COVID-19 samples were obtained from the United States, Italy and Spain. The analysed material was cDNA or gDNA that came from T cells, B-cell-depleted T cells, or PBMCs.

Original methodology: How many nucleated cells were present was estimated from reference gene primer amplification. TCRdb's copy holds only in-frame clones and misses some; the assay was immunoSEQ multiplex PCR. That table supplies the V and J calls and clone size; D and trimming were determined from the DNA. The repertoire holds approximately 150,000 clones, with about 86% as singletons. This clone was observed once. The V gene end was trimmed by 8 bases and the J gene end by 2 bases; junction bases not matched to a gene: 23. Looked up from germline, CDR1 is SGHTA and CDR2 is FQGNSA. The CDR3 runs to 19 residues.

The V gene is TRBV7-2, the J gene TRBJ2-5; 7 bases agree with TRBD1. Sequenced: peripheral blood. This clonotype was obtained from a woman aged 50 to 65 with active or convalescent COVID-19. The CDR3 DNA reads as TGTGCCAGCCGAGACCACTCGTCCTATCTGGGACAGTCACAAGAGACCCAGTACTTC. This translates into CASRDHSSYLGQSQETQYF.